This T cell receptor (beta chain) was obtained from a study of T cell responses to AZD1222 COVID-19 vaccine (dated by TCRdb to the early 2020s). Context from the whole study: TCR sequencing was performed for 230 to 250 trial participants, of whom about 200 were given two doses of AZD1222 and roughly 25 were given two doses of MenACWY control vaccine. Trial participants were enrolled by age into 18-55, 56-69 and 70-plus year subgroups, with about 150, 28 and 57 TCR-sequenced participants respectively.

The CDR3 regions of human TCRbeta chains were analyzed by immunosequencing. The source study handled its data this way. Repertoire TCRs were checked for matches against a reference library of SARS-CoV-2-specific TCRs that had been generated using the MIRA antigen-specificity platform. Breadth was defined as the fraction of unique TCRs that were SARS-CoV-2-associated, and depth was defined as the fraction of total T cells that were SARS-CoV-2-associated. Using the MIRA data, every spike-specific TCR was mapped to the spike region that the TCR reacted to and assigned to either a CD4 or a CD8 class. Log10-transformed breadth and depth values were compared by one-way ANOVA with Sidak's multiple comparisons tests. Entries here come from immuneACCESS through TCRdb and include only in-frame sequences with V and J called. Some clones fail to appear in such tables; in the studies checked, an unresolved V gene covers under half of the shortfall, and the cause of the remainder is unknown. Clone size and the V and J calls come from that table; the DNA yielded D and trimming. Within this sample are 77,000 or so clones, with around 86% of them counted one time only. The ten most abundant clones make up roughly 18% of the sample.

According to the study, the label for this sample's time point signals: about 28 days (+/-7) after the second vaccine dose. AZD1222 recipients given second doses at about 4 weeks or at about 12 weeks were pooled, since spike-specific TCR depth and breadth were not found to differ between the two schedules. The vaccinee samples were drawn from two UK trials, COV001 and COV002, one of which was a single-blind randomized controlled phase 2/3 trial testing AZD1222 (ChAdOx1 nCoV-19) in healthy adults. For TCRbeta chain sequencing, PBMC samples were collected from trial participants at day 0 and at day 28 after the second dose. General conclusions and limits of the study: After two AZD1222 doses, both the breadth and the depth of spike-specific TCRs were significantly higher than at day 0 and than in MenACWY recipients. Only five to seven AZD1222 recipients were SARS-CoV-2 seropositive at baseline, limiting conclusions about previously exposed vaccinees. The whole spike protein was spanned by vaccine-associated CD4 TCRs, and dominant responses were seen in regions 160-218 and 743-854. Because no samples from the day 14 peak response were available, repertoires could be characterized only after the peak T cell response. Participants were mostly white British, with more females than males. The authors suggested clonal diversity may have been underestimated. Reportedly, close to half of the unique spike-specific TCRs recognized epitopes lying outside the regions that are mutated in the B.1.351 and B.1.1.7 variants. In the small 56-69-year group, the increase in depth fell short of significance, most likely because of low power.

Points on this clone: Its antigen is still unknown. Base-call qualities are not available, and no considerably larger clone is one nucleotide away.

Trimming costs V 0 bases and J 4 bases, and their ends lie 12 bases apart. The CDR3 numbers 15 residues from cysteine through phenylalanine. Only CDR3 DNA is held: 45 bases, read in frame from base 1. According to the germline V gene, CDR1 reads SGHAT and CDR2 reads FQNNGV. Rearrangement joined TRBV11-2 to TRBJ2-5; tentative D gene TRBD1, with 6 bases matching. Sample: peripheral blood, taken 28 days after the second AZD1222 dose. The TCR originated in an adult who received the AZD1222 COVID-19 vaccine. The base sequence is TGTGCCAGCAGCTTAGAGGCAGGGGTCGGAGAGACCCAGTACTTC. This gives the protein CASSLEAGVGETQYF.